One and the same sample provided the 8 T cell receptor beta chains below, sequenced in a study of shared clonotypes between healthy human individuals. Here immunoSEQ multiplex PCR was the method, and the copy in TCRdb shows in-frame clones only, minus some. The table records approximately 1.9 million clones, 93% of them present only once. Naive CD8 cells lacked CD45RO and underwent positive selection for CCR7, leaving out terminally differentiated effector memory CD45RA+ cells. Material: naive CD8+ T cells from PBMCs. These receptors all come from a man aged 18 to 30 in good health. Some clones in this sample may be carry-over from other donors' samples.

This clone was seen only once. The chain combines TRBV6-1 with TRBJ2-1; 10 positions match TRBD2. CDR3 length: 12 amino acids. With 8 bases clipped from V and 5 bases from J, the junction kept 0 bases outside the gene matches. Germline V lookup: CDR1 MNHNS, CDR2 SASEGT. Here the CDR3 reads CASGLADNEQFF. CDR3 in DNA: TGTGCCAGCGGACTAGCGGACAATGAGCAGTTCTTC.

The V and J genes are TRBV7-8 and TRBJ1-1; D ambiguous. CDR3 size: 14 residues. The V end lost 2 bases, the J end lost 7 bases, and 14 bases lay between the germline ends. From germline, CDR1 is SGHVS and CDR2 FQNEAQ. This CDR3 reads CASSLLGRLGEAFF. CDR3 nucleotides: TGTGCCAGCAGCTTATTGGGGAGGCTGGGTGAAGCTTTCTTT.

This clone came up a few times. This chain links TRBV7-2 with TRBJ1-1; D not certain. Germline assignment: CDR1 SGHTA and CDR2 FQGNSA. The CDR3 is 15 residues long. Trimming took 1 base from V and 1 from J, leaving 10 bases between them. The CDR3 nucleotides read TGTGCCAGCAGCTTAGAGGGTTCCGGGAACACTGAAGCTTTCTTT. As protein: CASSLEGSGNTEAFF.

The chain employs TRBV2 and TRBJ2-7, with TRBD2 matching 10 bases. V shed 4 bases and J 3 bases; nucleotides not matched to a gene: 6. The CDR3 sequence is 15 residues long. Germline V gives CDR1 SNHLY, CDR2 FYNNEI. CDR3 residues: CASSVTSGTNYEQYF. CDR3 coding DNA: TGTGCCAGCAGTGTAACTAGCGGGACTAACTACGAGCAGTACTTC. The variable domain in full, completed from reference TRBV2 and TRBJ2-7, reads EPEVTQTPSHQVTQMGQEVILRCVPISNHLYFYWYRQILGQKVEFLVSFYNNEISEKSEIFDDQFSVERPDGSNFTLKIRSTKLEDSAMYFCASSVTSGTNYEQYFGPGTRLTVT.

The CDR3 DNA is TGCGCCAGCAGCCCCACCGGGACGGATTACAATGAGCAGTTCTTC. Protein product: CASSPTGTDYNEQFF. The chain is built from TRBV5-1 and TRBJ2-1, with D perhaps given as TRBD1 or TRBD2 (5 bases each). The CDR3 sequence is 15 residues long. From germline, CDR1 is SGHRS and CDR2 YFSETQ. Trimming removed 4 bases from V and 4 bases from J, with 15 bases in between.

V gene TRBV4-3 combines with J gene TRBJ2-6, with TRBD1 matching 7 bases. Germline CDR1 is LGHNA and CDR2 is YSLEER. Trimming took 0 bases from V and 2 from J; bases not matched to a gene: 1. The CDR3 extends over 16 amino acids. CDR3 DNA: TGCGCCAGCAGCCAAGAAGACAGGGCTGGGGCCAACGTCCTGACTTTC. It yields the protein CASSQEDRAGANVLTF.

The chain couples TRBV5-1 to TRBJ2-7, with a tentative D call TRBD2 (6 bases). V dropped 4 bases and J dropped 3 bases, with 11 bases sitting between them. Germline CDR1 reads SGHRS; CDR2 reads YFSETQ. This CDR3 has 13 residues. The CDR3 here is CASSPAGYYEQYF. CDR3 bases: TGCGCCAGCAGCCCTGCGGGGTACTACGAGCAGTACTTC. Full variable domain (missing parts from reference TRBV5-1 and TRBJ2-7): KAGVTQTPRYLIKTRGQQVTLSCSPISGHRSVSWYQQTPGQGLQFLFEYFSETQRNKGNFPGRFSGRQFSNSRSEMNVSTLELGDSALYLCASSPAGYYEQYFGPGTRLTVT.

This clone was detected only once. This chain joins TRBV15 and TRBJ2-5; 7 positions agree with TRBD1. V dropped 6 bases and J dropped 2; count of bases not matched to a gene: 12. Germline V gene data show CDR1 as LNHNV and CDR2 as YYDKDF (reference sequence). CDR3 length: 16 residues. CDR3 residues: CATSLGPTGEQETQYF. CDR3 DNA sequence: TGTGCCACCAGTCTGGGGCCCACAGGGGAGCAAGAGACCCAGTACTTC.